This T cell receptor (beta chain) was captured by sequencing in a study of shared clonotypes between healthy human individuals. Germline-derived CDR1 and CDR2 are SGHTA and FQGNSA. There are 16 residues in the CDR3. V was clipped by 4 bases and J by 5 bases, with 18 bases between them. Data came from immunoSEQ multiplex PCR; TCRdb stores just in-frame clones and leaves some out. Of some 380,000 clones listed, approximately 96% are singletons. The chain couples TRBV7-2 to TRBJ2-1; D is perhaps TRBD1 or TRBD2 (5 bases each). The specimen sequenced was memory CD8+ T cells sorted from blood. Subset defined: CD45RO+ cells pooled with CCR7-negative TemRA cells. This receptor was taken from a man under 40 in good health. For the CDR3, the DNA is TGTGCCAGCAGCTCCCGACGGGGCTACATAAACAATGAGCAGTTCTTC. Translating gives CASSSRRGYINNEQFF. The full variable domain, with the rest looked up from reference TRBV7-2 and TRBJ2-1, is GAGVSQSPSNKVTEKGKDVELRCDPISGHTALYWYRQSLGQGLEFLIYFQGNSAPDKSGLPSDRFSAERTGGSVSTLTIQRTQQEDSAVYLCASSSRRGYINNEQFFGPGTRLTVL.